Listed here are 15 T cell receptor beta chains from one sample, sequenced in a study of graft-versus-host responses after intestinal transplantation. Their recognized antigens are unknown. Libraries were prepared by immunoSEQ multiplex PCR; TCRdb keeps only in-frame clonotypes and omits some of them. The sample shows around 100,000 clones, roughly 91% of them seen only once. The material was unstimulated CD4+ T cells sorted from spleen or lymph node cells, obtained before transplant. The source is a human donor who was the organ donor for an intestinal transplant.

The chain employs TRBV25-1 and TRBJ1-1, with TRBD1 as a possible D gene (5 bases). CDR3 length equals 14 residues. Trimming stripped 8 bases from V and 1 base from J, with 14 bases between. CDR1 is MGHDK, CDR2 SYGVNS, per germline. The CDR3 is CASGRTLPNTEAFF. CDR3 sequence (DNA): TGTGCCAGCGGGAGGACATTACCGAACACTGAAGCTTTCTTT.

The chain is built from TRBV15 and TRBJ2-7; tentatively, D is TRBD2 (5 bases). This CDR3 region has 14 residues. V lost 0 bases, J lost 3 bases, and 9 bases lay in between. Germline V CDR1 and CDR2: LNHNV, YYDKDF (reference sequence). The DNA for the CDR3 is TGTGCCACCAGCAGAGAAGTGAGGGACTACGAGCAGTACTTC. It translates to CATSREVRDYEQYF. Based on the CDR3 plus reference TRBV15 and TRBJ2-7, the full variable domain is DAMVIQNPRYQVTQFGKPVTLSCSQTLNHNVMYWYQQKSSQAPKLLFHYYDKDFNNEADTPDNFQSRRPNTSFCFLDIRSPGLGDTAMYLCATSREVRDYEQYFGPGTRLTVT.

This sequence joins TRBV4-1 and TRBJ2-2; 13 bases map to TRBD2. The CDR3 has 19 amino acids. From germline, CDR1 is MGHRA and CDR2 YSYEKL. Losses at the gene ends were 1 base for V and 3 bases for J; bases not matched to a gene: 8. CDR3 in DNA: TGCGCCAGCAGCCAAGCTACGACCGGACTAGCGGGGGACACCGGGGAGCTGTTTTTT. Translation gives CASSQATTGLAGDTGELFF.

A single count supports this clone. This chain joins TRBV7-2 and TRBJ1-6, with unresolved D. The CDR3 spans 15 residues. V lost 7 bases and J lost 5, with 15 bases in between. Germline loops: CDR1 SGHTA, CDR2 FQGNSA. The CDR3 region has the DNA TGTGCCAGCACCCTTGAGCGGAGGAATAATTCACCCCTCCACTTT. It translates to CASTLERRNNSPLHF.

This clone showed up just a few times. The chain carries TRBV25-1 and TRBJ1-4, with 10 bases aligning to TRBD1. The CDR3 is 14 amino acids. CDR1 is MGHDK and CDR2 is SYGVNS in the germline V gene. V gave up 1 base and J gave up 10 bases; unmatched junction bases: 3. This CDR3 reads CASSEWTGGGKLFF. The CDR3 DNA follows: TGTGCCAGCAGTGAATGGACAGGGGGTGGAAAACTGTTTTTT.

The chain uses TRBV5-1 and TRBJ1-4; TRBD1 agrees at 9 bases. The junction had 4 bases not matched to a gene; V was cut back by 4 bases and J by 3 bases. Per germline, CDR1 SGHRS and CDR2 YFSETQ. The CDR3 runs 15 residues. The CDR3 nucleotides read TGCGCCAGCAGCCTACAGGGGGCACCTAATGAAAAACTGTTTTTT. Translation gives CASSLQGAPNEKLFF.

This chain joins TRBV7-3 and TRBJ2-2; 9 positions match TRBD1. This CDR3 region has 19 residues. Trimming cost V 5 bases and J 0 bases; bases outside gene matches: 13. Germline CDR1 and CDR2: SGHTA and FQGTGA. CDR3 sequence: CASSRRGQGSYSNTGELFF. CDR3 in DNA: TGTGCCAGCAGCCGCCGGGGACAGGGATCCTATTCGAACACCGGGGAGCTGTTTTTT.

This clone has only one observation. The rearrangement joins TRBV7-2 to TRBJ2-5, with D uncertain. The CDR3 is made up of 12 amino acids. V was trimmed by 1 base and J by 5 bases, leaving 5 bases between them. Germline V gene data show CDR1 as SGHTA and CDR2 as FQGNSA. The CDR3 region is CASSLVGETQYF. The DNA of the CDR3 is TGTGCCAGCAGCTTAGTCGGGGAGACCCAGTACTTC.

CDR3 DNA sequence: TGCGCCAGCAGCCCCGGGACAATCCTTCAGGGTGGCTACACCTTC. Protein: CASSPGTILQGGYTF. This chain uses TRBV4-3 with TRBJ1-2; D may be TRBD1 (6 bases). CDR3 size: 15 residues. The V gene lost 4 bases and the J gene lost 7 bases, with 19 bases spanning the gap. The germline CDR1 and CDR2 sequences are LGHNA and YSLEER.

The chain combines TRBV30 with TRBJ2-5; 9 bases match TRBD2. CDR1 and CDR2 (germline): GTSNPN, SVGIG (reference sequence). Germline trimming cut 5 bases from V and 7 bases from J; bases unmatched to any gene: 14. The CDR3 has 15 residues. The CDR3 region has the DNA TGTGCCTGGGGTTGGAGCGGGGGGAAATGGGTGACCCAGTACTTC. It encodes CAWGWSGGKWVTQYF.

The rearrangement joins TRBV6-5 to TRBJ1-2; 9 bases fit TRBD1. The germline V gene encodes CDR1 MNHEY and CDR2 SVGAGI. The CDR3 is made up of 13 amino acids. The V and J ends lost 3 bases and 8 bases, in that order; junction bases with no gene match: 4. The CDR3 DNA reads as TGTGCCAGCAGTTATGGACAGGGGAAGGGCTACACCTTC. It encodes CASSYGQGKGYTF.

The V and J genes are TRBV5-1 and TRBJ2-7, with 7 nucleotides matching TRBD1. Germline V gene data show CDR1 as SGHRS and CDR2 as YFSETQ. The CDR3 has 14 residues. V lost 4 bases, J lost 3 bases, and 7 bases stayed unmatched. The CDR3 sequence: CASSHPQGSYEQYF. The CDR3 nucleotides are TGCGCCAGCAGCCACCCACAGGGGAGCTACGAGCAGTACTTC.

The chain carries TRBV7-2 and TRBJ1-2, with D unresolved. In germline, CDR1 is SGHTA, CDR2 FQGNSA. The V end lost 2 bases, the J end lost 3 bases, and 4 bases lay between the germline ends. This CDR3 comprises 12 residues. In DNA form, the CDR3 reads TGTGCCAGCAGCTTAAACTACTATGGCTACACCTTC. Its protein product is CASSLNYYGYTF.

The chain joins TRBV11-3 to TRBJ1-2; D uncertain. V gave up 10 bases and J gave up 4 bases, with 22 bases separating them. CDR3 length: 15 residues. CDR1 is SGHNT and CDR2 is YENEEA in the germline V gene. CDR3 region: CATPGCPGPTYGYTF. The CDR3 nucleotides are TGTGCCACCCCGGGGTGTCCCGGACCTACCTATGGCTACACCTTC. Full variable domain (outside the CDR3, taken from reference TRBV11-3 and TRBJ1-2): EAGVVQSPRYKIIEKKQPVAFWCNPISGHNTLYWYLQNLGQGPELLIRYENEEAVDDSQLPKDRFSAERLKGVDSTLKIQPAELGDSAVYLCATPGCPGPTYGYTFGSGTRLTVV.

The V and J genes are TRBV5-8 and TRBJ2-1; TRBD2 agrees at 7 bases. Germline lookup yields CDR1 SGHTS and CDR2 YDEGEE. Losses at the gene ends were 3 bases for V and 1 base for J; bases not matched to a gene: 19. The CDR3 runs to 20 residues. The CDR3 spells CASSYGPGSGERVSYNEQFF. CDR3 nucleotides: TGTGCCAGCAGCTACGGACCGGGGAGCGGGGAAAGAGTTTCCTACAATGAGCAGTTCTTC.